These T cell receptor beta chains were read from a single sample in a study of shared clonotypes between healthy human individuals. The table came from immunoSEQ multiplex PCR; TCRdb's copy has only in-frame clones and leaves some out. The sample lists approximately 1.4 million clones, around 98% occurring once. The sample consisted of naive CD4+ T cells sorted from blood. The receptor set was obtained from a man aged 25-40 years in good health. The CDR3 runs from the conserved cysteine through the conserved F or W. D genes are given only for firm matches. Some rows have no size entry. The others give once, few or many, or a class for an expanded clone.

>TRBV4-1|TRBJ2-7|14|-|-
CASRYVGGAYEQYF
TGCGCCAGCAGATACGTAGGTGGGGCCTACGAGCAGTACTTC
>TRBV6-5|TRBJ1-2|15|-|-
CASSYLAEGAVGYTF
TGTGCCAGCAGTTACCTCGCGGAGGGCGCCGTTGGCTACACCTTC
>TRBV9|TRBJ2-2|16|-|-
CASSQAGRVNTGELFF
TGTGCCAGCAGCCAGGCAGGCAGGGTTAACACCGGGGAGCTGTTTTTT
>TRBV7-2|TRBJ2-1|13|-|-
CASSRPASDEQFF
TGTGCCAGCAGCCGGCCAGCTAGTGATGAGCAGTTCTTC
>TRBV5-1|TRBJ2-1|16|-|-
CASSLMGTQELNEQFF
TGCGCCAGCAGCTTGATGGGGACTCAGGAATTGAATGAGCAGTTCTTC
>TRBV18|TRBJ1-1|15|TRBD1|-
CASSLQQGANTEAFF
TGTGCCAGCTCACTGCAACAGGGGGCGAACACTGAAGCTTTCTTT
>TRBV5-4|TRBJ2-1|17|TRBD1|-
CASSQFGTASSYNEQFF
TGTGCCAGCAGCCAGTTCGGGACAGCGAGCTCCTACAATGAGCAGTTCTTC
>TRBV7-9|TRBJ1-1|14|-|-
CASSWTPSNTEAFF
TGTGCCAGCAGTTGGACACCCTCGAACACTGAAGCTTTCTTT
>TRBV9|TRBJ1-4|16|TRBD1|once
CASSVAEQGASEKLFF
TGTGCCAGCAGCGTAGCTGAACAGGGGGCGAGTGAAAAACTGTTTTTT
>TRBV7-2|TRBJ2-7|15|TRBD1|-
CASSLVGQVIYEQYF
TGTGCCAGCAGCTTAGTTGGACAGGTAATCTACGAGCAGTACTTC
>TRBV7-2|TRBJ2-2|14|TRBD1|-
CASSLDRGNGELFF
TGTGCCAGCAGCTTGGACAGGGGTAACGGGGAGCTGTTTTTT